This T cell receptor beta chain was captured by sequencing in a study of shared clonotypes between healthy human individuals. The data were produced by immunoSEQ multiplex PCR, yet TCRdb's version contains in-frame clones alone and is incomplete. The sample shows roughly 680,000 clones, 55% to 75% of them seen only once. As regards this clone: What it binds is not known.

Broader study findings: In this cohort, only blood was sampled, and tissue repertoires likely differ.

The authors divided CD4+ cells into CD45RA+ naive and CD45RA-negative memory subsets. The receptor was derived from a woman younger than 45 in good health. The specimen was memory CD4+ T cells sorted from blood. This sample's subset: CD45RA-negative fraction.

CDR3 loop: CSVDLDGDTQYF. In DNA form, the CDR3 reads TGCAGCGTTGATTTGGACGGAGATACGCAGTATTTT. The rearrangement uses TRBV29-1 and TRBJ2-3; D unresolved. CDR1 SQVTM and CDR2 ANQGSEA come from the germline V gene. Trimming pared 3 bases from V and 5 bases from J, leaving 9 bases between. The CDR3 is 12 residues long.